This TCR beta chain came from a study of cytomegalovirus exposure and HLA in healthy donors. The CDR3 sequence is 14 residues long. J gave up 11 bases and V 0 bases, and 9 bases lay outside the gene matches. Germline loops: CDR1 SGHNT, CDR2 YYREEE (reference sequence). TCRdb's copy holds only in-frame clones and misses some; the assay was immunoSEQ multiplex PCR. The table has about 120,000 clones, around 89% seen once. The sequenced sample consisted of PBMCs. The sequence came from a woman aged 18-29 years in good health and CMV-seropositive. The chain employs TRBV5-4 and TRBJ1-1; the match to TRBD1 covers 8 bases. This CDR3 is CASSLAVTGDGAFF. The DNA of the CDR3 is TGTGCCAGCAGCTTGGCCGTGACAGGGGACGGGGCTTTCTTT.